This T cell receptor (beta chain) was found in a study of beta chain features in type 1 diabetes. Study overall: Cell yields, gender and age were similar in healthy donors and patients. Study results and caveats: Reads derived from cDNA could over-represent cells showing high TCR expression.

The entirety of the isolated RNA underwent reverse transcription, so expressed TCRB transcripts were sequenced. For naive, central memory and regulatory T cell samples, reads averaged approximately 3.9 million. Sequenced by immunoSEQ multiplex PCR; TCRdb stores in-frame clones only, minus some. There are about 230,000 clones in the sample; about 9.3% occur only once, and about 0.037% lies in the top ten. With regard to this clone: Its antigen is undetermined.

This CDR3 is 15 amino acids long. V was shortened by 1 base and J by 0 bases, with 7 bases between the two germline ends. Germline V gene sequence: CDR1 SGHTA, CDR2 FQGNSA. CD4+ naive, central memory, regulatory and stem cell-like memory subsets were isolated by sorting on CD45RO/CCR7/CD25/CD127/CD95/CD27. The receptor's source is a woman aged 18-29 years in good health. The rearrangement joins TRBV7-2 to TRBJ1-3; no clear D gene. The sequenced sample consisted of naive CD4+ T cells from blood. The CDR3 region is CASSLDRGSGNTIYF. In DNA form, the CDR3 reads TGTGCCAGCAGCTTAGATCGGGGCTCTGGAAACACCATATATTTT. Drawing the rest from reference TRBV7-2 and TRBJ1-3, the complete variable domain is GAGVSQSPSNKVTEKGKDVELRCDPISGHTALYWYRQSLGQGLEFLIYFQGNSAPDKSGLPSDRFSAERTGGSVSTLTIQRTQQEDSAVYLCASSLDRGSGNTIYFGEGSWLTVV.